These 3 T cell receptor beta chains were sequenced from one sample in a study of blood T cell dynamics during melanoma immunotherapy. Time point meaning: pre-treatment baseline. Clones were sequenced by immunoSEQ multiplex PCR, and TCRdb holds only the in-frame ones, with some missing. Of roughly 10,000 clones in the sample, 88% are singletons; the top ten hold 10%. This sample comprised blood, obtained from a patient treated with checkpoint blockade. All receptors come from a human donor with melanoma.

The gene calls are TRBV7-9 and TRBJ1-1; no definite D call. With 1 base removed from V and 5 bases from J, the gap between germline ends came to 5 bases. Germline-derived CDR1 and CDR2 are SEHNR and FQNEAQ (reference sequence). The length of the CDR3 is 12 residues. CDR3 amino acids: CASSLDYTEAFF. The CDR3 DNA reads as TGTGCCAGCAGCTTAGACTATACTGAAGCTTTCTTT.

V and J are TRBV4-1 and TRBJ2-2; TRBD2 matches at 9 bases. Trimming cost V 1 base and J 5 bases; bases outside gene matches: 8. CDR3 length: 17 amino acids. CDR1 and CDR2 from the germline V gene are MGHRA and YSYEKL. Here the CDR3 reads CASSQGPGSGRTGELFF. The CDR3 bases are TGCGCCAGCAGCCAAGGCCCGGGTAGCGGGAGAACCGGGGAGCTGTTTTTT.

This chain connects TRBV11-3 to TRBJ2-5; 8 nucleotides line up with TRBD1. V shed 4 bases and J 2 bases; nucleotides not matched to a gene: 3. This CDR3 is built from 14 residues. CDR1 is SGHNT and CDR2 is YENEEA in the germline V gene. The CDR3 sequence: CASSSGGTQETQYF. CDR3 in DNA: TGTGCCAGCAGCTCAGGGGGCACACAAGAGACCCAGTACTTC.